This TCR beta chain was recorded in a study of shared clonotypes between healthy human individuals (TCRdb year 2020). Some background on the complete study: The cohort included three men and two women between 18 and 49 years of age. For each donor, three plates each were used for CD4 naive and CD4 memory, two plates were used for CD8 naive, and one plate was used for CD8 memory. Blood TCR repertoires of 5 or 6 healthy adults were deeply sequenced to estimate repertoire size and the extent of clonotype sharing between individuals. To increase sequencing depth and limit assay-specific biases, TCR repertoire library preparation and sequencing were carried out by different laboratories using diverse techniques. Leukapheresis yielded between about 0.8 and 9.5 billion PBMCs per donor.

Donors were healthy HIV-negative adults with no recently reported acute infections or vaccinations. Every donor was a Caucasian adult residing in Nashville, Tennessee, USA. Magnetic negative selection was used to enrich CD4+ T cells, after which naive cells were positively selected on CD45RA and the negative fraction became the memory subset. Blood was collected by leukapheresis, and PBMCs were isolated by Ficoll-Histopaque density gradient centrifugation and then cryopreserved in liquid nitrogen vapor phase. Analytical flow cytometry was used to check the purity and quantity of each magnetically sorted T cell population. Genomic DNA was isolated from each sorted fraction and quantified by UV absorbance on a Nanodrop 2000c. General conclusions and limits of the study: Because the study included only a small number of donors, the genetic and exposure-history diversity represented was limited. Incomplete sequencing was indicated by rarefaction of sorted-subset datasets, despite the large sequencing depth. Across a few donors, approximately 5% of naive CD4, 3% to 4% of naive CD8, around 2.1% of memory CD4, and approximately 0.4% of memory CD8 clonotypes were shared. Pairwise subsampling led to the expectation that sequencing depth would affect the degree of clonotype sharing among donors. Estimated clonotype richness was generally larger for naive than for memory subsets. Higher generation probabilities were observed for clonotypes shared by all four sorted-subset donors than for non-shared clonotypes. Sampling was restricted to blood, and TCR repertoires in tissue are likely to differ from TCR repertoires in blood.

Using the deep immunoSEQ assay, multiplex PCR amplified TCR CDR3 regions from genomic DNA. For each cell subset, the extracted genomic DNA was distributed evenly across all wells of several immunoSEQ 96-well plates, and each plate served as one replicate. For sorted subsets, approximately 0.2 ug of genomic DNA, equivalent to 30,000 or so T cell genomes, went into each replicate PCR. Purified libraries were measured with a Qubit 3.0 fluorometer, size-checked on a Bioanalyzer 2100, and measured again with the KAPA Library Quantification kit. Every immunoSEQ 96-well plate was sequenced on a dedicated single-read 150-cycle Illumina NextSeq 550 flow cell. The published analysis was carried out like this. Because the immunoSEQ output held only junctional sequences and lacked quality scores, the filtering could not match the filtering applied to full-length reads. Sequences were annotated with PyIR, a Python wrapper for IgBLAST v1.9, using IMGT germline references to assign V/J genes and CDR3. Any read was removed if the V/J assignment was weak (E-value above 1e-6), the CDR3 was missing, or the read contained stop codons, out-of-frame junctions, or ambiguous translated residues. A V3J clonotype was defined by an identical inferred V gene, J gene, and CDR3 amino acid sequence. The percentage overlap between two repertoires was calculated by dividing the number of shared unique clonotypes by the size of the smaller repertoire. Repertoire richness was assessed with RTK rarefaction, the Chao1 estimator, and Recon v2.1 estimates of unobserved clonotypes. Generation probabilities were computed with OLGA for all TCRbeta clonotypes obtained by the gDNA method from several donors. TCRdb stores this immuneACCESS table with in-frame sequences only. Part of the clones is absent; in the studies checked, under half of the shortfall reflects unresolved V genes, and no reason is known for the rest. That table supplies the V and J calls and clone size; D and trimming were determined from the DNA. The sample table records 740,000 or so clones; more than 70% of these occur just once. Together, the top ten hold around 2% of the sample.

Remarks on this clone: Its antigen target is currently unknown. No much larger clone exists at a distance of one base, and base qualities are not known.

Per the germline V gene, SGHTA is the CDR1 and FQGNSA is the CDR2. Trimming removed 3 bases from V and 3 bases from J; the gene matches leave 8 bases unexplained. The CDR3 runs 15 residues from the cysteine to the phenylalanine. The entry retains the CDR3 DNA only, 45 bases that are in frame from base 1. The clonotype originates from a woman younger than 45 in good health. The sequenced material came from memory CD4+ T cells sorted from blood. The cell subset or site label of this sample denotes: CD45RA-negative fraction. The chain links TRBV7-2 with TRBJ2-7, with 7 middle bases fitting TRBD2. The CDR3 region: CASSLTRTRGYEQYF. The DNA sequence is as follows: TGTGCCAGCAGCTTGACCCGGACTAGGGGCTACGAGCAGTACTTC.